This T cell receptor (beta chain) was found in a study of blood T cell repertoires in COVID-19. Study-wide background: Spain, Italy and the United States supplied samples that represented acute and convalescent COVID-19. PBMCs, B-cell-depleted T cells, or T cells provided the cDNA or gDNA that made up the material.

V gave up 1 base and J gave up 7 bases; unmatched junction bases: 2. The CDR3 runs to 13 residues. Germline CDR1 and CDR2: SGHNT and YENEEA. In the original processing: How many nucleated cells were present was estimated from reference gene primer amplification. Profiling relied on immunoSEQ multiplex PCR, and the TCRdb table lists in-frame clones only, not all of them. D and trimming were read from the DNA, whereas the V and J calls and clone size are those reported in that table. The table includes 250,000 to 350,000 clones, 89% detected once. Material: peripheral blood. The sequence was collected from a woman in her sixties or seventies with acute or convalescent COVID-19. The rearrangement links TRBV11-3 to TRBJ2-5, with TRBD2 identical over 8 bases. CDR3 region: CASSLGLAGTQYF. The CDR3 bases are TGTGCCAGCAGCTTAGGCCTAGCGGGGACCCAGTACTTC.